One T cell receptor beta chain is described in this entry. What it recognizes is unknown. The data stem from a study of immune cell composition in non-small cell lung cancer. Study outcomes and limitations: Around 80% of squamous and approximately 31% of adenocarcinoma cases had tumour-associated clones >0.5%. Top 10 clone scores and clonality were higher in squamous than adenocarcinoma.

Measured with immunoSEQ multiplex PCR; TCRdb has only the in-frame clones, and not every one. Of 4,500 to 5,000 clones listed, 75% to 90% are singletons. The receptor was derived from a human donor with non-small cell lung cancer. Sequenced sample: lung tumor tissue.

In DNA form, the CDR3 reads TGTGCCAGCAGTCCAACAGGGTACGAGCAGTACTTC. It codes for CASSPTGYEQYF. The chain recombines TRBV27 with TRBJ2-7; the D gene is possibly TRBD1 (6 bases). This CDR3 has 12 residues. V lost 5 bases and J 4 bases, leaving 9 bases between the germline ends. Germline V gives CDR1 MNHEY, CDR2 SMNVEV (reference sequence).